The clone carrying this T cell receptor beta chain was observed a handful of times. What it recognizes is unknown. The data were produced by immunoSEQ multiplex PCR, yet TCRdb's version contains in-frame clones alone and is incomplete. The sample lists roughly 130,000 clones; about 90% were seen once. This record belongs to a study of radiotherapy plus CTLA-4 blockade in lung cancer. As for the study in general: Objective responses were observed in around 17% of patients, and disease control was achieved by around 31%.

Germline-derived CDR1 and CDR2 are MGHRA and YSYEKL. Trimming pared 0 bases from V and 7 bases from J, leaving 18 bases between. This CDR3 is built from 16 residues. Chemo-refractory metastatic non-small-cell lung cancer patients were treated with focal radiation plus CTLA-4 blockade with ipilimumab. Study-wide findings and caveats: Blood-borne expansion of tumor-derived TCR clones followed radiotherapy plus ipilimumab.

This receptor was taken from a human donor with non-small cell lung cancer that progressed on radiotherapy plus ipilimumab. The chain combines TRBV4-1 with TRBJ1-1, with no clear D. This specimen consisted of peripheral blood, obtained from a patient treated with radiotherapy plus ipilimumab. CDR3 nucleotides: TGCGCCAGCAGCCAAGAAGCTAGACACCTGTACGGTGAAGCTTTCTTT. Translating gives CASSQEARHLYGEAFF.